This T cell receptor beta chain was captured in a study of PD-L1 blockade in urothelial cancer. Study as a whole: Investigators checked blood 3 weeks (second dose) and 6 weeks after treatment start. When blood samples were assessed, the median T cell count was about 130,000.

This CDR3 contains 14 residues. Between the trimmed V and J ends, which lost 8 bases and 5 bases, there was a span of 18 bases. Per the germline V gene, CDR1 is SEHNR and CDR2 is FQNEAQ (reference sequence). The table came from immunoSEQ multiplex PCR; TCRdb's copy has only in-frame clones and leaves some out. Here the sample spans 35,000 to 45,000 clones, 85% being singletons. The time point is: peripheral blood 6 weeks after treatment start. The sequence came from a man between 65 and 79 years old with urothelial cancer. Source: PBMCs, taken around atezolizumab (anti-PD-L1) treatment. This rearrangement joins TRBV7-9 to TRBJ1-2, with D maybe TRBD1 (5 bases). The CDR3 spells CASGASETAYGYTF. The CDR3 region has the DNA TGTGCCAGCGGGGCGTCGGAAACAGCATATGGCTACACCTTC.